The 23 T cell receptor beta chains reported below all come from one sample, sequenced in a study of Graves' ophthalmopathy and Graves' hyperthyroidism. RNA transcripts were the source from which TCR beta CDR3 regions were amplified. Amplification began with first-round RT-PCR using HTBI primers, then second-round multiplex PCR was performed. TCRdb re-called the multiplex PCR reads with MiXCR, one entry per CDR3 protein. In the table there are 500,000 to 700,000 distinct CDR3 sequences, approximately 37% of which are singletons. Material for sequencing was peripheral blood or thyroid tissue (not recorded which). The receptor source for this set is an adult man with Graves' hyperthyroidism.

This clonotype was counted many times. CDR3 protein: CASSYGLDSHYTF. DNA for the CDR3: TGTGCCAGCAGTTACGGATTGGACAGCCACTACACCTTC. The chain carries TRBV6-5 and TRBJ1-2, with D possibly TRBD1 on 6 matching bases. The CDR3 is made up of 13 amino acids. Germline V gives CDR1 MNHEY, CDR2 SVGAGI. The V gene lost 2 bases and the J gene lost 10 bases, with 14 bases spanning the gap.

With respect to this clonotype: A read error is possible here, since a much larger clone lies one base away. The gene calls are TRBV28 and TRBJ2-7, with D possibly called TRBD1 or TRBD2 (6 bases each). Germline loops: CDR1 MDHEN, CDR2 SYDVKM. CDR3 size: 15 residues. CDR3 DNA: TGTGCCTGCAGTTTAGGCAGGGGACTTTCGGGCGAGCAGTACTTC. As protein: CACSLGRGLSGEQYF.

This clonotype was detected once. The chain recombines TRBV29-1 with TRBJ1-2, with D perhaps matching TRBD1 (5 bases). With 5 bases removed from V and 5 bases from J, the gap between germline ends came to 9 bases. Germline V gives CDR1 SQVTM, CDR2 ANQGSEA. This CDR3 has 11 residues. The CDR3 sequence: CSVTGVYGYTF. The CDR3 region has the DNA TGCAGCGTTACGGGGGTTTATGGCTACACCTTC. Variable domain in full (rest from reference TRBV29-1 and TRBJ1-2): SAVISQKPSRDICQRGTSLTIQCQVDSQVTMMFWYRQQPGQSLTLIATANQGSEATYESGFVIDKFPISRPNLTFSTLTVSNMSPEDSSIYLCSVTGVYGYTFGSGTRLTVV.

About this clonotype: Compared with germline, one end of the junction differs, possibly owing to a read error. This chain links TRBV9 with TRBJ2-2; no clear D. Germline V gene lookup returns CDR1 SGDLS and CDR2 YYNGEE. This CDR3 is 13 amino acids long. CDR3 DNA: TGTGCCAACAGCGTGGTGGACACCGGGGAGCTGTTTTTT. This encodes CANSVVDTGELFF.

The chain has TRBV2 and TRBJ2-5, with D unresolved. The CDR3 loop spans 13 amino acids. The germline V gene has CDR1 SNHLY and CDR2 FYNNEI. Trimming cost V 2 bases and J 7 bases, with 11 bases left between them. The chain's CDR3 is CASSESQPGTQYF. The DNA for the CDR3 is TGTGCCAGCAGTGAAAGCCAGCCAGGGACCCAGTACTTC.

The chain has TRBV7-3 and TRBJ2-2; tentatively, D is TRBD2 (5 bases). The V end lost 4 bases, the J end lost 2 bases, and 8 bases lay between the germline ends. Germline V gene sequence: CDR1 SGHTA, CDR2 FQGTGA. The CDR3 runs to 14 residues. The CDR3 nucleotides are TGTGCCAGCAGCTCGGGGTCAAACACCGGGGAGCTGTTTTTT. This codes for CASSSGSNTGELFF.

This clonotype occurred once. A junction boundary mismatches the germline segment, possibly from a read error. The CDR3 sequence is CASSLSLAGYQEAQYF. In nucleotides, the CDR3 is TGTGCCAGCAGTTTAAGCCTAGCGGGCTACCAAGAGGCCCAGTACTTC. The chain couples TRBV28 to TRBJ2-5; 8 nucleotides align to TRBD2. The CDR3 length is 16 residues. CDR1 is MDHEN, CDR2 SYDVKM, per germline.

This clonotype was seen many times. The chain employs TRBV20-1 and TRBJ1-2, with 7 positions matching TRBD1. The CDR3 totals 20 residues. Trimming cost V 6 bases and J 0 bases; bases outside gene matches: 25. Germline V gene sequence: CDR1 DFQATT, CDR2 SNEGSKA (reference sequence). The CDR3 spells CSAKDTTPTGPASSNYGYTF. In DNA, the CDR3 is TGCAGTGCCAAAGATACAACTCCGACAGGGCCGGCGTCCTCTAACTATGGCTACACCTTC.

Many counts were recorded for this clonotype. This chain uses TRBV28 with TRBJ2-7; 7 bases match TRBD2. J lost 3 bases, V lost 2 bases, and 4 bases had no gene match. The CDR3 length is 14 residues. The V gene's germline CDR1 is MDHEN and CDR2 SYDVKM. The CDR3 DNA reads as TGTGCCAGCAGTTTAGTTCGGGAGGTCTACGAGCAGTACTTC. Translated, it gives CASSLVREVYEQYF.

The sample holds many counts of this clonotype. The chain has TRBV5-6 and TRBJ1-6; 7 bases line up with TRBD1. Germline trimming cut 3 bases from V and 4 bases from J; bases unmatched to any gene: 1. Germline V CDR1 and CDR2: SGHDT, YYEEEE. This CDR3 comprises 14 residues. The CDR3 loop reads CASSWDSYNSPLHF. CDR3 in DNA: TGTGCCAGCAGCTGGGACAGTTATAATTCACCCCTCCACTTT.

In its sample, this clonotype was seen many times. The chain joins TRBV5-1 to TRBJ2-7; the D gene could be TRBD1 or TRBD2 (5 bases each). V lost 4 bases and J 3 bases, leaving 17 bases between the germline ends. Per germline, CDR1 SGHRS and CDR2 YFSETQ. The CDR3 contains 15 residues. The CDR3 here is CASSDTGASGYEQYF. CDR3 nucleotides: TGCGCCAGCAGCGATACCGGGGCTTCAGGCTACGAGCAGTACTTC.

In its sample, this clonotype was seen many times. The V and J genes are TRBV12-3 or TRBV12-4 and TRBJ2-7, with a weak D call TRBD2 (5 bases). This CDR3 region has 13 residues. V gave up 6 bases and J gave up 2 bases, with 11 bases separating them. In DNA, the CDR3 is TGTGCCAGCAGGGCCGGGATCACCTACGAGCAGTACTTC. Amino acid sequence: CASRAGITYEQYF.

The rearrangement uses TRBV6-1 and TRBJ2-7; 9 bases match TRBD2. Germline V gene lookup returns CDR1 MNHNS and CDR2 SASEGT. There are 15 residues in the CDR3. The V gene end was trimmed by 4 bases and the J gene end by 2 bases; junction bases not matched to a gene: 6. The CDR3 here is CASSGTGLATYEQYF. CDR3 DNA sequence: TGTGCCAGCAGTGGAACGGGACTAGCAACCTACGAGCAGTACTTC.

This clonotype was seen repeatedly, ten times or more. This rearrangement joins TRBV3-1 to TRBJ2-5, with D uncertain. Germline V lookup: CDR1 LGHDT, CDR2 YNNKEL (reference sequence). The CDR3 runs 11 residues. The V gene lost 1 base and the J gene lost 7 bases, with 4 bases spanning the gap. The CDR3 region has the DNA TGTGCCAGCAGCCAAGTCGGGACCCAGTACTTC. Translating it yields CASSQVGTQYF.

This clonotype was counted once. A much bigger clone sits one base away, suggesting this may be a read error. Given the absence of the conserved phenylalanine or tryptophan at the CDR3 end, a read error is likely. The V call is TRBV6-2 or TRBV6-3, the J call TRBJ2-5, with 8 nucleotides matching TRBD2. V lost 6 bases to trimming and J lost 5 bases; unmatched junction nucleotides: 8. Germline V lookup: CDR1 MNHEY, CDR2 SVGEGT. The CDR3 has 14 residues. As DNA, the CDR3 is TGTGCCAGCAGCAGAGCGGGAGTCTGGGAGACCCAGTACCTC. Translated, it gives CASSRAGVWETQYL.

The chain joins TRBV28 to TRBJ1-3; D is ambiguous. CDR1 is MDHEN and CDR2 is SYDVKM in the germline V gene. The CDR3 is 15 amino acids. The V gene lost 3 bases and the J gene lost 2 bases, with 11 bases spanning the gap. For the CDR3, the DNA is TGTGCCAGCAGTTTGCCGAGGGCCGCTGGAAACACCATATATTTT. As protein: CASSLPRAAGNTIYF.

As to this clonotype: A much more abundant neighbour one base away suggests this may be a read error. CDR3 residues: CAGRRREGTEAFF. For the CDR3, the DNA is TGTGCCGGCAGAAGGCGAGAGGGAACTGAAGCTTTCTTT. The chain uses TRBV6-9 and TRBJ1-1; D is unresolved. The CDR3 runs 13 residues. The germline CDR1 and CDR2 sequences are MNHGY and SVAAGI.

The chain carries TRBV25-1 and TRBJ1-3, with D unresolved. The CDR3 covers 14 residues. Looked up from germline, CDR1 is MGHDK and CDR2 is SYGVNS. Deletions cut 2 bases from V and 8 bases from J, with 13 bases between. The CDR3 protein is CASSEPNSGYTIYF. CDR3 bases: TGTGCCAGCAGTGAACCCAACTCTGGCTACACCATATATTTT.

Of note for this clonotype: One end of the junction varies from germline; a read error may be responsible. This CDR3 is CASSRDWNTGGLFF. The CDR3 DNA follows: TGTGCCAGCAGCCGTGACTGGAACACCGGGGGGCTGTTTTTT. The chain recombines TRBV7-6 with TRBJ2-2, with D possibly being TRBD2 (6 bases). Germline V gene sequence: CDR1 SGHVS, CDR2 FNYEAQ. This CDR3 has 14 amino acids.

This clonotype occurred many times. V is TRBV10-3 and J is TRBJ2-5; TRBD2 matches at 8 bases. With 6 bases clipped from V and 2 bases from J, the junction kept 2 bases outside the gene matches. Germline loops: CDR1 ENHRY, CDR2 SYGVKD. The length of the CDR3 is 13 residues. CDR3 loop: CAISGGEQETQYF. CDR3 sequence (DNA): TGTGCCATCAGCGGGGGGGAACAAGAGACCCAGTACTTC.

CDR3 amino acids: CSGSGLAGVNTGELFF. The CDR3 region has the DNA TGCAGTGGATCGGGACTAGCGGGGGTGAACACCGGGGAGCTGTTTTTT. The rearrangement uses TRBV20-1 and TRBJ2-2; TRBD2 agrees at 14 bases. Per the germline V gene, CDR1 is DFQATT and CDR2 is SNEGSKA (reference sequence). CDR3 length equals 16 residues. J was trimmed by 1 base and V by 7 bases; bases with no gene match: 5.

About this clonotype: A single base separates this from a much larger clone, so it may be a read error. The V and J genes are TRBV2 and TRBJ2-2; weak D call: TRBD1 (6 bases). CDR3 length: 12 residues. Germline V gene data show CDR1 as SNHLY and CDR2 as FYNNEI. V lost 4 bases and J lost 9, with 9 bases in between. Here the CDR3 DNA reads TGTGCCAGCAGTGGGGACAACCGGGAGCTGTTTTTT. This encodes CASSGDNRELFF.

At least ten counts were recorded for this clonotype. The CDR3 coding sequence is TGCAGTGCGCATCAGGGGGCACCCTATTCGGGTTCACCCCTCCACTTT. It codes for CSAHQGAPYSGSPLHF. V gene TRBV20-1 combines with J gene TRBJ1-6, with 8 bases aligning to TRBD1. This CDR3 is built from 16 residues. Germline assignment: CDR1 DFQATT and CDR2 SNEGSKA (reference sequence). V lost 6 bases to trimming and J lost 9 bases; unmatched junction nucleotides: 16.